A selection of T cell receptor beta chains follows, all from one sample in a study of PD-1 blockade in classical Hodgkin lymphoma. This table comes from immunoSEQ multiplex PCR, and its TCRdb copy is limited to in-frame clones, with some not included. The sample records tens of thousands of clones, roughly nine tenths being singletons. The material sequenced was peripheral blood mononuclear cells (PBMCs), taken before the second cycle of nivolumab. The receptors originated from a human donor with classical Hodgkin lymphoma. Both conserved end residues are part of each CDR3. The D gene is left open where the match is weak. Size is omitted from some rows. Given values are once, few, many or a class for expanded clones.

clone_size,d_call,j_call,v_call,cdr3_nt,cdr3_aa
.,TRBD2,TRBJ2-3,TRBV4-1,TGCGCCAGCAGCCCGCGGACTAGGGGCGGGGATACGCAGTATTTT,CASSPRTRGGDTQYF
.,.,TRBJ2-4,TRBV28,TGTGCCAGCAGTTTCACCCCCGGGACTTTGACCCCCAAAAACATTCAGTACTTC,CASSFTPGTLTPKNIQYF
.,.,TRBJ2-7,TRBV7-9,TGTGCCAGCAGCTTAGGGCTAACGGGTGAGCAGTACTTC,CASSLGLTGEQYF
few,.,TRBJ1-5,TRBV27,TGTGCCAGCGGTTACTTCCTTTCAGCCCAGCATTTT,CASGYFLSAQHF
.,TRBD1,TRBJ2-5,TRBV5-1,TGCGCCAGCAGTCGGGACAGTGGGATAGAGACCCAGTACTTC,CASSRDSGIETQYF
.,.,TRBJ2-5,TRBV25-1,TGTGCCAGCAGTGTTAAGGGGGAGACCCAGTACTTC,CASSVKGETQYF
.,.,TRBJ1-6,TRBV2,TGTGCCAGCAACTTGGCAGAAAATTCACCCCTCCACTTT,CASNLAENSPLHF
.,.,TRBJ2-1,TRBV28,TGTGCCAGCAGTTCACCAGCCGGACCAAAGAGGTACAATGAGCAGTTCTTC,CASSSPAGPKRYNEQFF
.,.,TRBJ2-3,TRBV5-1,TGCGCCAGCAGCTTGGAAGCTGTGACAGATACGCAGTATTTT,CASSLEAVTDTQYF
.,.,TRBJ1-3,TRBV23-1,TGCGCCAGCAGTCACCCCGAGACAGGTGAAGGAAACACCATATATTTT,CASSHPETGEGNTIYF
.,.,TRBJ2-3,TRBV29-1,TGCAGCGTTGAATCCACAGATACGCAGTATTTT,CSVESTDTQYF
once,.,TRBJ1-2,TRBV11-2,TGTGCCAGCAGCTTAGGCCAGTACTATGGCTACACCTTC,CASSLGQYYGYTF
.,.,TRBJ1-5,TRBV7-8,TGTGCCAGCAGCCCAACGTGGGAAACCGGGCAGCCCCAGCATTTT,CASSPTWETGQPQHF
.,.,TRBJ2-5,TRBV4-2,TGTGCCAGCAGCCAAGATCCTTCAGGGGCTCAAGAGACCCAGTACTTC,CASSQDPSGAQETQYF
.,.,TRBJ1-2,TRBV21-1,TGTGCCAGCAGCAGAGGACAGGGCCATGGCTACACCTTC,CASSRGQGHGYTF
.,TRBD1,TRBJ2-5,TRBV28,TGTGCCAGCAGTTGGAGACTACAGGGGGCCCCCCAAGAGACCCAGTACTTC,CASSWRLQGAPQETQYF
.,.,TRBJ2-7,TRBV27,TGTGCCAGCAGTTTAGAGGGCCTGGCTGCAGAGCAGTACTTC,CASSLEGLAAEQYF
.,TRBD1,TRBJ2-7,TRBV2,TGTGCCAGCAAGCAGGGGGCGAGGGGCGAGCAGTACTTC,CASKQGARGEQYF
.,TRBD1,TRBJ1-6,TRBV25-1,TGTGCCAGCAGTGAGGGTGGGACAGGGATAGCGCATAATTCACCCCTCCACTTT,CASSEGGTGIAHNSPLHF
.,.,TRBJ2-5,TRBV29-1,TGCAGCGCCAACTTGGGCCCAGAGACCCAGTACTTC,CSANLGPETQYF
.,.,TRBJ1-2,TRBV19,TGTGCCAGTAGTACAATCATGGGCTATGGCTACACCTTC,CASSTIMGYGYTF
.,.,TRBJ2-7,TRBV21-1,TGTGCCAGCAGCAAAGGACTAGCGGAGGGCTACGAGCAGTACTTC,CASSKGLAEGYEQYF
few,.,TRBJ1-1,TRBV7-9,TGTGCCAGCAGCAGAAGCCAGGAGAACACTGAAGCTTTCTTT,CASSRSQENTEAFF
.,TRBD1,TRBJ2-5,TRBV4-2,TGTGCCAGCAGCCAGGGGGACAGAGGGACCCAAGAGACCCAGTACTTC,CASSQGDRGTQETQYF
once,.,TRBJ1-2,TRBV14,TGTGCCAGCAGCCAAGTCCCCGGGGACGGCTACACCTTC,CASSQVPGDGYTF
few,TRBD1,TRBJ2-7,TRBV11-2,TGTGCCAGCAGCTTTGACAGGGGGGCCTACGAGCAGTACTTC,CASSFDRGAYEQYF
.,TRBD2,TRBJ2-1,TRBV27,TGTGCCAGCAGTTTAGGGCTAGCGGGATCCTACAATGAGCAGTTCTTC,CASSLGLAGSYNEQFF
.,.,TRBJ1-6,TRBV10-2,TGCGCCAGCAGTGCTCTTGGGGGGGCGGGCTCACCCCTCCACTTT,CASSALGGAGSPLHF
.,TRBD1,TRBJ1-3,TRBV5-6,TGTGCCAGCAGCTTGGAACCGACAGGGGGCAACACCATATATTTT,CASSLEPTGGNTIYF
few,TRBD1,TRBJ2-1,TRBV5-1,TGCGCCAGCAGCTTCACAGGGGTCGATGAGCAGTTCTTC,CASSFTGVDEQFF
.,.,TRBJ2-1,TRBV15,TGTGCCACCAGCAGAGATGCCGATGAGCAGTTCTTC,CATSRDADEQFF
.,.,TRBJ1-5,TRBV2,TGTGCCAGCAGTAGACCGTCATATAGCAATCAGCCCCAGCATTTT,CASSRPSYSNQPQHF
.,TRBD2,TRBJ2-4,TRBV15,TGTGCCACCAGCAGAGTGGGGGGGATCCAAAACATTCAGTACTTC,CATSRVGGIQNIQYF
.,TRBD2,TRBJ2-1,TRBV4-1,TGCGCCAGCAGCCAGATACTAGCGGGAGGGCGGAATGAGCAGTTCTTC,CASSQILAGGRNEQFF
.,.,TRBJ2-3,TRBV27,TGTGCCAGCCAATCAGTGGTCACAGATACGCAGTATTTT,CASQSVVTDTQYF
.,TRBD2,TRBJ2-7,TRBV4-2,TGTGCCAGCAGCCAAGAGAGGCTAGCGGGAGACGAGCAGTACTTC,CASSQERLAGDEQYF
.,.,TRBJ1-1,TRBV19,TGTGCCAGTAGTATAGCGGGGGGGACGTACTACAACACTGAAGCTTTCTTT,CASSIAGGTYYNTEAFF
.,.,TRBJ1-2,TRBV29-1,TGCAGCGTTGAAGAGCATTATGGCTACACCTTC,CSVEEHYGYTF
.,.,TRBJ2-6,TRBV10-2,TGCGCCAGCAGTGAGTCGGGCGGGCCCGGGGCCAACGTCCTGACTTTC,CASSESGGPGANVLTF
once,.,TRBJ1-2,TRBV7-9,TGTGCCAGCAGCCACATGGGACCGATCTATGGCTACACCTTC,CASSHMGPIYGYTF
few,TRBD2,TRBJ2-1,TRBV4-1,TGCGCCAGCAGCCAAGAGGATTGGACTAGCGGATTATACAATGAGCAGTTCTTC,CASSQEDWTSGLYNEQFF
.,.,TRBJ1-3,TRBV7-5,TGTGCCAGAAGCCTTACAGGGTCTGGAAACACCATATATTTT,CARSLTGSGNTIYF
.,.,TRBJ2-7,TRBV12-2,TGTGCAAGTCGCTCAAGCGGGGGGGGAGGACCAGGAGGGACTAGCGGGAGGTACTACGAGCAGTACTTC,CASRSSGGGGPGGTSGRYYEQYF
.,.,TRBJ2-2,TRBV7-9,TGTGCCAGCACCCCCCCCGGGGCCGGGGAGCTGTTTTTT,CASTPPGAGELFF
few,TRBD2,TRBJ2-7,TRBV7-2,TGTGCCAGCAGCTCCTCTGGGGGGGGAAGGCAGTACTTC,CASSSSGGGRQYF
.,.,TRBJ2-5,TRBV29-1,TGCAGCGTTGACGGACCCCAAGAGACCCAGTACTTC,CSVDGPQETQYF
.,.,TRBJ2-1,TRBV5-1,TGCGCCAGCAGCTTGGATCTTGAGCAGTTCTTC,CASSLDLEQFF
.,TRBD2,TRBJ2-3,TRBV9,TGTGCCAGCAGCTCCCGTCGACTAGCCAGACACCCAGATACGCAGTATTTT,CASSSRRLARHPDTQYF
.,.,TRBJ2-7,TRBV18,TGTGCCAGCTCACCGGGCCAGGGGATGTACGAGCAGTACTTC,CASSPGQGMYEQYF
.,TRBD1,TRBJ1-4,TRBV4-2,TGTGCCAGCAGCCAAGAGATCACCGGGACAGGTCTCATTTCTAATGAAAAACTGTTTTTT,CASSQEITGTGLISNEKLFF
.,.,TRBJ2-7,TRBV11-2,TGTGCCAGCAGCTTAGATGTGGGGAGCTCCTACGAGCAGTACTTC,CASSLDVGSSYEQYF
.,.,TRBJ2-6,TRBV7-9,TGTGCCAGCAGCCCTGGGACCGCTTCGTACTCTGGGGCCAACGTCCTGACTTTC,CASSPGTASYSGANVLTF
.,TRBD1,TRBJ1-4,TRBV2,TGTGCCAGCAGCCTCCGGGACAGGGACCCCAATGAAAAACTGTTTTTT,CASSLRDRDPNEKLFF
.,.,TRBJ2-3,TRBV10-3,TGTGCCATCAGTGTTGGGGGGCCGACAGATACGCAGTATTTT,CAISVGGPTDTQYF